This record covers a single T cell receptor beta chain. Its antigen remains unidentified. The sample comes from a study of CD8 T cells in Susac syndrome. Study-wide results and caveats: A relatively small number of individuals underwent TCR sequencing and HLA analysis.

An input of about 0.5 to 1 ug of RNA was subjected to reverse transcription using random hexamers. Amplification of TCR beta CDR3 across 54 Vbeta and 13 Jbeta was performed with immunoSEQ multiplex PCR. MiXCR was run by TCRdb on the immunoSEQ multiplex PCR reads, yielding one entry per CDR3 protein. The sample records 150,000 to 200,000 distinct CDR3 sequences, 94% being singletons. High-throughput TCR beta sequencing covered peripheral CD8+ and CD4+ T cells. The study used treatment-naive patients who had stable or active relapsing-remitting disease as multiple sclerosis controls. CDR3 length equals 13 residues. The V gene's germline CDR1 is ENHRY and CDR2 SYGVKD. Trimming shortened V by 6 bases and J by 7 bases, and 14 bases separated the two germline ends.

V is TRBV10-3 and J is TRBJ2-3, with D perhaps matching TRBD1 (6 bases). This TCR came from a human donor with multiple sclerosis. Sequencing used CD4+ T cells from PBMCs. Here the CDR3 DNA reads TGTGCCATCAGGGAGCAACAGGGAAATACGCAGTATTTT. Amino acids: CAIREQQGNTQYF.